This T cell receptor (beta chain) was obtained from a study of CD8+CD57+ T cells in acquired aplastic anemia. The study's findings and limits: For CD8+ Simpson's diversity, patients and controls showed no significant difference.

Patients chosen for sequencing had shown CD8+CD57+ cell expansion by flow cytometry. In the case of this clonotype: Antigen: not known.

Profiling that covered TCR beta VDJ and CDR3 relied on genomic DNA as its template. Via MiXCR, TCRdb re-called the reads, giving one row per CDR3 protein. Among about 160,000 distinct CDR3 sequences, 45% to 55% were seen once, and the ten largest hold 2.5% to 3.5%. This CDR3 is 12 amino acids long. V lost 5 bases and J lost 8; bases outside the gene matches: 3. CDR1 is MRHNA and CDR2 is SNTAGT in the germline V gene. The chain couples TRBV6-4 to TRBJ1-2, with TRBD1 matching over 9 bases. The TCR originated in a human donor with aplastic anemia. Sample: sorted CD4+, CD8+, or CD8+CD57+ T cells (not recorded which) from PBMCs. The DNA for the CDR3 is TGTGCCAGCAGTCCCACAGGGGGCGGCTACACCTTC. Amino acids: CASSPTGGGYTF.